The 11 T cell receptor beta chains given below trace back to one sample, sequenced in a study of T-cell memory formation after mild COVID-19. Using its own MiXCR run on the 5' RACE reads, TCRdb lists one record per CDR3 protein. This sample has approximately 54,000 distinct CDR3 sequences, with about 12% found just once. Sequences were obtained from PBMCs or a T cell subset sorted from them (not recorded which). These receptors all come from a man aged 18 to 29 who had mild COVID-19 (a few samples of this study predate the infection). Cell type and time point are not known.

Turning to this clonotype: Being one base from a much bigger clone, this may be a read error. The V and J genes are TRBV3-1 and TRBJ2-3; TRBD2 agrees at 8 bases. There are 16 residues in the CDR3. CDR1 is LGHDT and CDR2 is YNNKEL in the germline V gene (reference sequence). The V and J ends lost 1 base and 8 bases, in that order; junction bases with no gene match: 11. The chain's CDR3 is CASSQGVNGGAGTQYF. The DNA of the CDR3 is TGTGCCAGCAGCCAAGGGGTCAACGGGGGGGCCGGTACGCAGTATTTT.

This clonotype was picked up one time. The chain employs TRBV29-1 and TRBJ1-1, with unresolved D. The V end was cut by 6 bases, the J end by 1 base, with 12 bases between. This CDR3 contains 13 residues. The germline V gene encodes CDR1 SQVTM and CDR2 ANQGSEA. CDR3 loop: CSVGGYRNTEAFF. The CDR3 region has the DNA TGCAGCGTGGGAGGCTACAGGAACACTGAAGCTTTCTTT.

V and J are TRBV7-2 and TRBJ1-6; 8 positions match TRBD1. Germline trimming cut 6 bases from V and 6 bases from J; bases unmatched to any gene: 4. This CDR3 spans 14 amino acids. Germline lookup yields CDR1 SGHTA and CDR2 FQGNSA. CDR3 bases: TGTGCCAGCAGTCGGACAGGGATTAATTCACCCCTCCACTTT. Its translation: CASSRTGINSPLHF.

This clonotype was seen only a few times. The V gene is TRBV30, the J gene TRBJ1-2; D not certain. V was clipped by 4 bases and J by 4 bases, with 13 bases between them. The length of the CDR3 is 13 residues. Germline-derived CDR1 and CDR2 are GTSNPN and SVGIG (reference sequence). CDR3 region: CAWKRDRPYGYTF. As DNA, the CDR3 is TGTGCCTGGAAACGAGACCGCCCCTATGGCTACACCTTC.

The gene calls are TRBV5-1 and TRBJ2-5, with D possibly TRBD2 on 7 matching bases. This CDR3 spans 15 amino acids. The V gene lost 2 bases and the J gene lost 1 base, with 12 bases spanning the gap. CDR1 SGHRS and CDR2 YFSETQ come from the germline V gene. The CDR3 region is CASSFEGGVQETQYF. CDR3 DNA sequence: TGCGCCAGCAGCTTCGAGGGGGGGGTCCAAGAGACCCAGTACTTC.

This clonotype was seen only a few times. The genes are TRBV5-1 and TRBJ2-2; the match to TRBD1 covers 10 bases. Germline V gene lookup returns CDR1 SGHRS and CDR2 YFSETQ. CDR3 length equals 17 residues. The V segment lost 3 bases and the J segment 5 bases; nucleotides outside the gene matches: 10. The CDR3 reads CASSSIPTGGRTGELFF. The CDR3 DNA sequence: TGCGCCAGCAGCTCCATTCCGACAGGGGGCAGGACCGGGGAGCTGTTTTTT.

This clonotype was observed many times. The chain joins TRBV4-3 to TRBJ1-2, with TRBD1 identical over 9 bases. Germline trimming cut 4 bases from V and 4 bases from J; bases unmatched to any gene: 10. CDR1 is LGHNA, CDR2 YSLEER, per germline. CDR3 length equals 16 residues. CDR3 coding DNA: TGCGCCAGCAGCCGTAAGACAGGGGGAACCTCCTATGGCTACACCTTC. Protein: CASSRKTGGTSYGYTF.

This clonotype was found many times. This rearrangement joins TRBV4-3 to TRBJ2-3; D gene ambiguous. Germline-derived CDR1 and CDR2 are LGHNA and YSLEER. This CDR3 has 16 amino acids. The germline V and J ends were trimmed by 1 base and 1 base, with 12 bases remaining between them. The CDR3 region is CASSQGDSWGTDTQYF. The CDR3, as DNA: TGCGCCAGCAGCCAAGGCGACTCATGGGGCACAGATACGCAGTATTTT.

The V gene is TRBV20-1, the J gene TRBJ1-4, with D perhaps TRBD1 (5 bases). The CDR3 is made up of 15 amino acids. Trimming cost V 6 bases and J 7 bases, with 21 bases left between them. Germline V gene data show CDR1 as DFQATT and CDR2 as SNEGSKA (reference sequence). The CDR3 region is CSATPGALAGEKLFF. The DNA of the CDR3 is TGCAGTGCCACTCCCGGGGCACTCGCCGGTGAAAAACTGTTTTTT.

CDR3 sequence: CASSLPSGSGAREQYF. The CDR3 DNA follows: TGTGCCAGCAGCCTGCCGTCGGGGTCCGGGGCGCGCGAGCAGTACTTC. The rearrangement uses TRBV5-5 and TRBJ2-7, with D possibly called TRBD1 or TRBD2 (5 bases each). Trimming left V 4 bases short and J 6 bases short, with 23 bases between. Germline values: CDR1 SGHKS, CDR2 YYEKEE (reference sequence). The CDR3 loop spans 16 amino acids.

This clonotype has just a few counts. V is TRBV7-2 and J is TRBJ1-2; D perhaps matches TRBD1 (5 bases). The CDR3 length is 15 residues. Germline V gives CDR1 SGHTA, CDR2 FQGNSA. V lost 7 bases, J lost 4 bases, and 19 bases lay in between. CDR3 in DNA: TGTGCCAGCACCATACCGGGGGGAGGGTCCTATGGCTACACCTTC. Protein: CASTIPGGGSYGYTF.